This T cell receptor (beta chain) was found in a study of blood T cell repertoires in COVID-19. Study summary: Samples taken during acute and convalescent COVID-19 were collected in the United States, Italy and Spain.

Generated by immunoSEQ multiplex PCR, the TCRdb table keeps only in-frame clones and is missing some. The sample carries about 330,000 clones, more than 75% recorded once. CDR1 is SGHTA and CDR2 is FQGNSA in the germline V gene. The CDR3 is made up of 17 amino acids. Trimming took off 0 bases at V and 2 bases at J, with 17 bases between the two ends. This receptor was identified in a woman younger than 45 who had recovered from COVID-19. Sequencing used PBMCs or T cells enriched from blood (not recorded which). The V call is TRBV7-2, the J call TRBJ2-7, with D unresolved. CDR3 DNA: TGTGCCAGCAGCTTAGCGGCCATCCAGAATTACCCCTACGAGCAGTACTTC. Protein sequence: CASSLAAIQNYPYEQYF.